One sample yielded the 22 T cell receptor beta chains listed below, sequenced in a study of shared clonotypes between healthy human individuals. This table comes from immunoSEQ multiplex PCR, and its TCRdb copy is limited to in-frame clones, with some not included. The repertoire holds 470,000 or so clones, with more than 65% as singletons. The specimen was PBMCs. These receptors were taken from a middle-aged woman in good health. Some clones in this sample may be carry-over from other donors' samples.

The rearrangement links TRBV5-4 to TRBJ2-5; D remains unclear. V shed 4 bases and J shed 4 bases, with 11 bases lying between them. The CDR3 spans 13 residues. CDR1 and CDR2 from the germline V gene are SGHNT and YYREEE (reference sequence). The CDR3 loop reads CASSAGRIETQYF. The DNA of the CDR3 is TGTGCCAGCAGCGCCGGCAGGATAGAGACCCAGTACTTC.

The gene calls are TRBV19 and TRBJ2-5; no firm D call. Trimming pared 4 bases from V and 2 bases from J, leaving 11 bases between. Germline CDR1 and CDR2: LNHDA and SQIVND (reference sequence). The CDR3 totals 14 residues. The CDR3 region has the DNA TGTGCCAGTAGTACAACGGGCGGACAAGAGACCCAGTACTTC. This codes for CASSTTGGQETQYF.

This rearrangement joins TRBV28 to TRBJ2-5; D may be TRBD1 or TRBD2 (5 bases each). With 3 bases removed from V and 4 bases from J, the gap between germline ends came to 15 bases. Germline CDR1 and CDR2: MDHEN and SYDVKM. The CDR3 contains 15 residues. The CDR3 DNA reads TGTGCCAGCAGTTTGAAAAGGGGTGGGGGAGAGACCCAGTACTTC. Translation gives CASSLKRGGGETQYF.

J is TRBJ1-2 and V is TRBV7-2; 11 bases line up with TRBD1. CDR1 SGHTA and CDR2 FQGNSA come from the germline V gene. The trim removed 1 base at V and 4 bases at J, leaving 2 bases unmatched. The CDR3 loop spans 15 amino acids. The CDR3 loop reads CASSLVGTGGYGYTF. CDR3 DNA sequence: TGTGCCAGCAGCTTAGTGGGGACAGGGGGCTATGGCTACACCTTC.

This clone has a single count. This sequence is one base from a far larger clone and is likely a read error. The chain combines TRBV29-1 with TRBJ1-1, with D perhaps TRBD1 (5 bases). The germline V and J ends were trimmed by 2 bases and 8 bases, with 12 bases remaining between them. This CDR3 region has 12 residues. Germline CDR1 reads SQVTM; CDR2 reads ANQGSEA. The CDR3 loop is CSVERRGEEAFF. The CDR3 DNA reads TGCAGCGTTGAAAGACGGGGGGAGGAAGCTTTCTTT.

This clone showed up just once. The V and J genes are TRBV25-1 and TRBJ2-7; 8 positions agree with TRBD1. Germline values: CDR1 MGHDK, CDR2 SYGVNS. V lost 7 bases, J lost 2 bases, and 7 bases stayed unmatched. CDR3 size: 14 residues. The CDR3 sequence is CASIPGQGPYEQYF. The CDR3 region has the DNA TGTGCCAGCATCCCCGGACAGGGTCCCTACGAGCAGTACTTC.

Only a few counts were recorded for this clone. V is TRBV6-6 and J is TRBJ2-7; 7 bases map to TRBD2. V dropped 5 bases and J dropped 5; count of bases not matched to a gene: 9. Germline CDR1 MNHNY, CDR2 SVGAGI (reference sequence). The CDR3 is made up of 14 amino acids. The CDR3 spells CASSLGGRADEQYF. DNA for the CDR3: TGTGCCAGCAGTCTGGGTGGGAGGGCCGACGAGCAGTACTTC.

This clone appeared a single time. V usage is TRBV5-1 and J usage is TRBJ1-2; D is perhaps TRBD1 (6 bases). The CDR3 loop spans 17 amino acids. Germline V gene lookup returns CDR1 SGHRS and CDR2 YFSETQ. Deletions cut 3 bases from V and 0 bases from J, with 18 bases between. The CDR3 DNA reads TGCGCCAGCAGCTCGAGGACAGCGACTTCCTCTAACTATGGCTACACCTTC. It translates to CASSSRTATSSNYGYTF.

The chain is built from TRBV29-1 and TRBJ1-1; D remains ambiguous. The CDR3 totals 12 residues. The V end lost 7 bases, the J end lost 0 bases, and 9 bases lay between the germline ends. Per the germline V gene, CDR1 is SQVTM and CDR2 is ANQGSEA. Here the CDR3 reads CSALRMNTEAFF. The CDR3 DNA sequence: TGCAGCGCCCTGAGAATGAACACTGAAGCTTTCTTT.

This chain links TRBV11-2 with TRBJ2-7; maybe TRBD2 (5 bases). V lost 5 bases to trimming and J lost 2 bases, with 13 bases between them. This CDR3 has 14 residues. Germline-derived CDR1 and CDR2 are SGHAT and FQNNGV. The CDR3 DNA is TGTGCCAGCAGCAGAGTGGCGGGCGCCTACGAGCAGTACTTC. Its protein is CASSRVAGAYEQYF.

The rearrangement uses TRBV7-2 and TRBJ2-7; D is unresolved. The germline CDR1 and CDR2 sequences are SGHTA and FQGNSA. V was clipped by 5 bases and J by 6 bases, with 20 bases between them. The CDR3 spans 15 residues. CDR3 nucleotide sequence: TGTGCCAGCAGCAGATCCGGGCCCCCTGACCGCGAGCAGTACTTC. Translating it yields CASSRSGPPDREQYF.

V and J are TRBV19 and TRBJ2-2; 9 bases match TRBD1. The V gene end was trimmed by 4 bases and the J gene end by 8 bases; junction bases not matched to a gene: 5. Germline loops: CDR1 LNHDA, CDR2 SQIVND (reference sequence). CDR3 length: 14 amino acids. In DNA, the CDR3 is TGTGCCAGTAGTACGACAGGGGGGATTGGGGAGCTGTTTTTT. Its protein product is CASSTTGGIGELFF.

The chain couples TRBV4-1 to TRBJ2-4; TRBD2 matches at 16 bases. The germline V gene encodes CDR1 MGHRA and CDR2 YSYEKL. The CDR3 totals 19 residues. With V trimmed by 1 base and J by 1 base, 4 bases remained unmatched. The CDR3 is CASSQAGLAGGPAKNIQYF. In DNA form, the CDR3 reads TGCGCCAGCAGCCAAGCGGGACTAGCGGGAGGGCCCGCCAAAAACATTCAGTACTTC.

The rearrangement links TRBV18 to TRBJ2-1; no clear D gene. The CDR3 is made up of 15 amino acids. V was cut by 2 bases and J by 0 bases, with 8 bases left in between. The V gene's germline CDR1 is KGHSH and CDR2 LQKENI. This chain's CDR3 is CASSPSRSSYNEQFF. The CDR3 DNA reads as TGTGCCAGCTCACCAAGCAGAAGCTCCTACAATGAGCAGTTCTTC.

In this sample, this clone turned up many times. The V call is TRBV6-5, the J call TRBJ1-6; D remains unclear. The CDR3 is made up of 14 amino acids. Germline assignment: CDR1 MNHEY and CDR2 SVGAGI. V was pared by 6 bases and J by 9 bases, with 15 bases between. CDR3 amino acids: CASSSGRIGSPLHF. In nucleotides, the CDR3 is TGTGCCAGCAGCTCCGGGAGGATAGGTTCACCCCTCCACTTT.

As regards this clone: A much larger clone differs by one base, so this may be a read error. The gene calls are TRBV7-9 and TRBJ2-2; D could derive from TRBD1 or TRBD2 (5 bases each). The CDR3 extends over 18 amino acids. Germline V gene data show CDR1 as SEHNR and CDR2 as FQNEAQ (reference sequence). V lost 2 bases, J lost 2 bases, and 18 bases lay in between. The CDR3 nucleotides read TGTGCCAGCAGCTTACGTGGACGTGGGGGAATAAACACCGGGGAGCTGTTTTTT. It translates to CASSLRGRGGINTGELFF.

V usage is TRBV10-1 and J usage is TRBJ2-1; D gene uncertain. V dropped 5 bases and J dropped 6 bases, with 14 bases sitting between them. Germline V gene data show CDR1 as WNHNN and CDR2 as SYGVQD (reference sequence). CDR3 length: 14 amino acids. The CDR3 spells CASSRREMGNEQFF. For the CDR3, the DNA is TGCGCCAGCAGTCGACGCGAAATGGGCAATGAGCAGTTCTTC.

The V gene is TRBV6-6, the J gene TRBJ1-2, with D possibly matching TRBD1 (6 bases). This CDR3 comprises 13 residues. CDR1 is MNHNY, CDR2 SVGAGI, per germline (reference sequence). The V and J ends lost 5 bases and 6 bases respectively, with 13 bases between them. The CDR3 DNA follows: TGTGCCAGCAGTAGGCCCAGGGGCGATGGCTACACCTTC. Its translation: CASSRPRGDGYTF.

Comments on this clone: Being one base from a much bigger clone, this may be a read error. This CDR3 is CASSPTGHTWRDTYGQYF. The CDR3 region has the DNA TGTGCCAGCAGCCCAACGGGACACACCTGGCGGGACACCTACGGGCAGTACTTC. This chain uses TRBV5-8 with TRBJ2-7; either TRBD1 or TRBD2 may fit D (6 bases each). The germline V gene encodes CDR1 SGHTS and CDR2 YDEGEE. The CDR3 covers 18 residues. Filled out from reference TRBV5-8 and TRBJ2-7, the complete variable domain reads EAGVTQSPTHLIKTRGQQATLRCSPISGHTSVYWYQQALGLGLQFLLWYDEGEERNRGNFPPRFSGRQFPNYSSELNVNALELEDSALYLCASSPTGHTWRDTYGQYFGPGTRLTVT.

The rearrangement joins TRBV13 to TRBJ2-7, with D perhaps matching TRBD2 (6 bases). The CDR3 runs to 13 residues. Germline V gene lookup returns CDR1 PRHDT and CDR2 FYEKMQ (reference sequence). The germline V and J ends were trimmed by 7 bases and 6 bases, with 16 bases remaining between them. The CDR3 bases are TGTGCCAGCACGGGACTCGCGTCGGGCGAGCAGTACTTC. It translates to CASTGLASGEQYF.

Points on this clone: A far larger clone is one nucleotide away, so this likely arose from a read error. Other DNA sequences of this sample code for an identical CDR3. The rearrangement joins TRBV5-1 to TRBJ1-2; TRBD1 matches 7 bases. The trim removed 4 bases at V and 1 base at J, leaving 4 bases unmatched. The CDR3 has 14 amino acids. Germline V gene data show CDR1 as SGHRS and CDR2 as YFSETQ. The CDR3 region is CASSRGQDNYGYTF. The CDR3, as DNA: TGCGCCAGCAGCAGGGGGCAGGATAACTATGGCTACACCTTC.

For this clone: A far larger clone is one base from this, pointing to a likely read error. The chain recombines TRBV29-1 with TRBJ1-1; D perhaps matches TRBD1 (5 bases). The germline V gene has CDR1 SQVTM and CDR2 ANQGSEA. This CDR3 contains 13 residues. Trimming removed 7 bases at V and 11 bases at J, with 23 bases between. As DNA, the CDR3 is TGCAGCGCCTTGCCGCCGACAGTGTTTCGCGCTTTCTTT. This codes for CSALPPTVFRAFF.